The rows below give T cell receptor beta chains drawn from one sample of a study of blood T cell repertoires in COVID-19. TCRdb keeps only in-frame clones here, not all; method: immunoSEQ multiplex PCR. The repertoire holds some 490,000 clones, with 80% to 90% as singletons. The sequenced sample was peripheral blood. Receptor source: a human donor in a cohort sampled during active COVID-19. The CDR3 runs from the conserved cysteine through the conserved F or W. The D gene is left open where the match is weak.

.	TRBJ2-3	TRBV9	CASSGSGDTQYF	TGTGCCAGCAGCGGGAGTGGAGATACGCAGTATTTT
TRBD1	TRBJ2-3	TRBV6-5	CASSDYRGDTQYF	TGTGCCAGCAGCGACTACAGGGGAGATACGCAGTATTTT
.	TRBJ1-5	TRBV29-1	CSVGSGVPTQPQHF	TGCAGCGTTGGGTCGGGGGTTCCGACCCAGCCCCAGCATTTT
TRBD2	TRBJ2-2	TRBV9	CASTGILATHPDTGELFF	TGTGCCAGCACCGGAATACTAGCGACCCACCCTGACACCGGGGAGCTGTTTTTT
.	TRBJ1-1	TRBV5-5	CASSTAGEAFF	TGTGCCAGCAGCACAGCGGGTGAAGCTTTCTTT
.	TRBJ2-1	TRBV5-8	CASSLAGVWQSSSYNEQFF	TGTGCCAGCAGCTTGGCGGGGGTTTGGCAGTCAAGCTCCTACAATGAGCAGTTCTTC
.	TRBJ2-1	TRBV29-1	CSVGFGVGYNEQFF	TGCAGCGTTGGTTTCGGAGTTGGGTACAATGAGCAGTTCTTC
TRBD1	TRBJ1-5	TRBV4-3	CASSQSTGAGQPQHF	TGCGCCAGCAGCCAGTCGACAGGGGCAGGGCAGCCCCAGCATTTT
TRBD2	TRBJ2-5	TRBV2	CASREGLAGTSLRTQYF	TGTGCCAGCAGGGAGGGACTAGCGGGAACTTCCTTACGGACCCAGTACTTC
.	TRBJ1-1	TRBV7-2	CASSLGSRANTEAFF	TGTGCCAGCAGCCTAGGGAGCAGAGCTAACACTGAAGCTTTCTTT
TRBD2	TRBJ2-2	TRBV7-9	CASSLWTSGPGGTGELFF	TGTGCCAGCAGCCTCTGGACTAGCGGCCCGGGAGGCACCGGGGAGCTGTTTTTT